Below, 11 T cell receptor beta chains from the same sample are listed, as sequenced in a study of T cell responses to AZD1222 COVID-19 vaccine. TCRdb's copy holds only in-frame clones and misses some; the assay was immunoSEQ multiplex PCR. The sample records 120,000 to 150,000 clones, 80% to 95% being singletons. Specimen: peripheral blood, collected on day 0 of AZD1222 vaccination. Receptor source: an adult in good health.

The chain employs TRBV9 and TRBJ1-2; TRBD1 matches at 7 bases. The V and J ends lost 4 bases and 4 bases, in that order; junction bases with no gene match: 10. Germline values: CDR1 SGDLS, CDR2 YYNGEE. The length of the CDR3 is 15 residues. The CDR3 protein is CASSPTGQKPYGYTF. In DNA, the CDR3 is TGTGCCAGCAGCCCTACGGGACAGAAACCCTATGGCTACACCTTC.

V gene TRBV5-6 combines with J gene TRBJ1-1; the D gene is possibly TRBD1 (5 bases). Looked up from germline, CDR1 is SGHDT and CDR2 is YYEEEE. The CDR3 contains 15 residues. With 3 bases removed from V and 3 bases from J, the gap between germline ends came to 15 bases. The CDR3 loop reads CASSWAGLRDTEAFF. The DNA of the CDR3 is TGTGCCAGCAGCTGGGCAGGGCTAAGAGACACTGAAGCTTTCTTT.

The CDR3 protein is CASSLAGGNTIYF. The CDR3 coding sequence is TGTGCCAGCAGCTTGGCAGGTGGAAACACCATATATTTT. V and J are TRBV11-3 and TRBJ1-3; D unresolved. CDR1 and CDR2 from the germline V gene are SGHNT and YENEEA. This CDR3 contains 13 residues. V lost 3 bases and J 3 bases, leaving 6 bases between the germline ends.

The rearrangement links TRBV12-5 to TRBJ1-1; TRBD1 matches at 10 bases. The CDR3 runs 12 residues. With 2 bases clipped from V and 11 bases from J, the junction kept 2 bases outside the gene matches. Germline V gives CDR1 LGHNT, CDR2 FRNRAP. DNA for the CDR3: TGTGCTAGTGGTTTGCAGGGACAGGGGGCTTTCTTT. Amino acids: CASGLQGQGAFF.

The chain combines TRBV28 with TRBJ1-5, with D unclear. CDR1 and CDR2 from the germline V gene are MDHEN and SYDVKM. Deletions cut 6 bases from V and 0 bases from J, with 9 bases between. This CDR3 has 14 residues. CDR3 sequence (DNA): TGTGCCAGCAGGGTGCCCCTTAGCAATCAGCCCCAGCATTTT. It translates to CASRVPLSNQPQHF.

The chain combines TRBV5-3 with TRBJ2-7; 7 nucleotides align to TRBD1. TRBV5-3 is reported as an ORF; its role is uncertain. V was clipped by 4 bases and J by 5 bases; unmatched bases: 12. The CDR3 spans 15 residues. The CDR3 coding sequence is TGTGCCAGAAGCCCCCCACCGGGACAGACGGACGAGCAGTACTTC. This encodes CARSPPPGQTDEQYF.

V gene TRBV5-1 combines with J gene TRBJ2-6; possibly TRBD1 for D (6 bases). V was clipped by 0 bases and J by 1 base, with 8 bases between them. The CDR3 covers 16 residues. Germline CDR1 reads SGHRS; CDR2 reads YFSETQ. CDR3 sequence reads: CASSLAGASGANVLTF. CDR3 nucleotides: TGCGCCAGCAGCTTGGCAGGGGCATCTGGGGCCAACGTCCTGACTTTC.

The CDR3 DNA is TGTGCCAGCAGCCACCGCAGGGGTTTCGCCATGAACACTGAAGCTTTCTTT. Translation: CASSHRRGFAMNTEAFF. The V and J genes are TRBV5-8 and TRBJ1-1; D perhaps matches TRBD1 (6 bases). Germline lookup yields CDR1 SGHTS and CDR2 YDEGEE. CDR3 length equals 17 residues. Trimming shortened V by 4 bases and J by 0 bases, and 19 bases separated the two germline ends.

This clone was seen once. The CDR3 spells CASSPKTSGGETQYF. The CDR3 bases are TGTGCCAGCTCACCCAAGACTAGCGGGGGGGAGACCCAGTACTTC. The rearrangement links TRBV18 to TRBJ2-5; 13 bases match TRBD2. The CDR3 sequence is 15 residues long. The germline V gene encodes CDR1 KGHSH and CDR2 LQKENI. The ends lost 3 bases at V and 5 bases at J; junction bases unmatched: 3.

The chain recombines TRBV6-1 with TRBJ2-7, with a tentative D call TRBD2 (5 bases). V was clipped by 2 bases and J by 5 bases, with 16 bases between them. CDR3 length: 15 residues. CDR1 and CDR2 (germline): MNHNS, SASEGT. The CDR3 spells CASSERELGINEQYF. For the CDR3, the DNA is TGTGCCAGCAGTGAAAGGGAACTCGGGATAAACGAGCAGTACTTC.

V and J are TRBV14 and TRBJ1-3; TRBD1 is a possible D gene (5 bases). V shed 1 base and J shed 4 bases, with 11 bases lying between them. The CDR3 totals 15 residues. Germline V CDR1 and CDR2: SGHDN, FVKESK. The CDR3 loop reads CASSQGGAKGNTIYF. The DNA for the CDR3 is TGTGCCAGCAGCCAAGGAGGGGCGAAAGGAAACACCATATATTTT.